Each of the 15 T cell receptor beta chains below was sequenced from the same sample in a study of blood T cell repertoires in COVID-19. Some clones are missing from TCRdb's copy, which holds only in-frame ones; the method was immunoSEQ multiplex PCR. This table holds about 55,000 clones, approximately 85% found once. Specimen: peripheral blood. The receptors stem from a human donor in a cohort sampled during active COVID-19.

The rearrangement uses TRBV3-1 (or the pseudogene TRBV3-2) and TRBJ2-3, with 12 bases lining up with TRBD2. The CDR3 length is 16 residues. Unmatched junction bases numbered 8, after V lost 4 bases and J lost 6 bases. Germline V gives CDR1 LGHDT, CDR2 YNNKEL (reference sequence). Here the CDR3 reads CASSLLSGTSGDTQYF. CDR3 in DNA: TGTGCCAGCAGCCTTCTCTCCGGGACTAGCGGGGATACGCAGTATTTT.

The J gene is TRBJ2-5, the V gene TRBV5-1; 14 nucleotides line up with TRBD2. Germline V gives CDR1 SGHRS, CDR2 YFSETQ. The CDR3 has 17 amino acids. With 0 bases clipped from V and 4 bases from J, the junction kept 5 bases outside the gene matches. The CDR3 reads CASSLGLAGGHGETQYF. As DNA, the CDR3 is TGCGCCAGCAGCTTGGGACTAGCGGGAGGGCATGGAGAGACCCAGTACTTC.

The chain uses TRBV7-2 and TRBJ1-1; TRBD1 aligns across 10 bases. V lost 5 bases, J lost 4 bases, and 13 bases stayed unmatched. The V gene's germline CDR1 is SGHTA and CDR2 FQGNSA. The CDR3 totals 17 residues. The CDR3 DNA is TGTGCCAGCAGCACATGGGACAGGGGTAATTTGGGCACTGAAGCTTTCTTT. Protein: CASSTWDRGNLGTEAFF.

V and J are TRBV5-1 and TRBJ2-2; the D gene is possibly TRBD1 (5 bases). CDR1 is SGHRS and CDR2 is YFSETQ in the germline V gene. V was clipped by 0 bases and J by 7 bases, with 19 bases between them. This CDR3 region has 17 residues. CDR3 nucleotide sequence: TGCGCCAGCAGCTTGGCCCCCCAGGGTGTCGTTATCGGGGAGCTGTTTTTT. Encoded protein: CASSLAPQGVVIGELFF.

The J gene is TRBJ2-2, the V gene TRBV4-1; 8 positions match TRBD2. V lost 1 base and J lost 6; bases outside the gene matches: 4. The CDR3 spans 15 residues. Looked up from germline, CDR1 is MGHRA and CDR2 is YSYEKL. The CDR3 nucleotides read TGCGCCAGCAGCCAAGGAGCGGGAGTCCCCGGGGAGCTGTTTTTT. Protein: CASSQGAGVPGELFF.

The chain couples TRBV7-9 to TRBJ1-4; 7 bases align to TRBD1. This CDR3 is 15 amino acids long. The V gene end was trimmed by 3 bases and the J gene end by 4 bases; junction bases not matched to a gene: 5. The germline V gene encodes CDR1 SEHNR and CDR2 FQNEAQ (reference sequence). The chain's CDR3 is CASSFVGQHNEKLFF. CDR3 sequence (DNA): TGTGCCAGCAGCTTTGTGGGACAGCATAATGAAAAACTGTTTTTT.

The chain recombines TRBV21-1 with TRBJ2-1; the D segment call TRBD1 is taken from the table without a DNA check. TRBV21-1 constitutes a pseudogene. This CDR3 has 15 residues. The CDR3, as DNA: TGTGCCAGCAGCTCTCTTAGGGACAGCTTCAATGAGCAGTTCTTC. It specifies CASSSLRDSFNEQFF.

This clone has more than one count but fewer than ten. The J gene is TRBJ1-2, the V gene TRBV15, with TRBD1 identical over 7 bases. The CDR3 totals 14 residues. With 0 bases clipped from V and 10 bases from J, the junction kept 8 bases outside the gene matches. From germline, CDR1 is LNHNV and CDR2 YYDKDF (reference sequence). The CDR3 sequence is CATSRDITGEAYTF. CDR3 bases: TGTGCCACCAGCAGAGATATAACAGGGGAGGCCTACACCTTC.

This clone was detected only a few times. The rearrangement uses TRBV11-1 and TRBJ1-4; the D is unclear. V lost 1 base, J lost 4 bases, and 7 bases lay in between. This CDR3 region has 14 residues. CDR1 and CDR2 (germline): SGHAT, FQDESV (reference sequence). The CDR3 reads CASSLGGNNEKLFF. In DNA, the CDR3 is TGTGCCAGCAGCTTAGGCGGAAATAATGAAAAACTGTTTTTT.

This clone was observed a handful of times. The rearrangement uses TRBV4-1 and TRBJ1-2, with 7 bases identical to TRBD1. Germline CDR1 and CDR2: MGHRA and YSYEKL. The CDR3 contains 15 residues. V lost 0 bases to trimming and J lost 6 bases; unmatched junction nucleotides: 7. This chain's CDR3 is CASSQDIGTVHGYTF. CDR3 nucleotide sequence: TGCGCCAGCAGCCAAGATATCGGGACAGTCCATGGCTACACCTTC.

The V and J genes are TRBV5-4 and TRBJ2-5; D is perhaps TRBD2 (5 bases). The germline CDR1 and CDR2 sequences are SGHNT and YYREEE (reference sequence). The V gene lost 1 base and the J gene lost 7 bases, with 17 bases spanning the gap. The CDR3 spans 15 residues. The CDR3 coding sequence is TGTGCCAGCAGCTTGCGAGGCGGGCCAGGAGGGACCCAGTACTTC. Protein: CASSLRGGPGGTQYF.

The chain joins TRBV5-4 to TRBJ2-5; TRBD2 matches 7 bases. CDR3 size: 14 residues. The V segment lost 9 bases and the J segment 1 base; nucleotides outside the gene matches: 9. Germline assignment: CDR1 SGHNT and CDR2 YYREEE (reference sequence). The CDR3 nucleotides read TGTGCCACCCGGGGAGGGGAGAGCCAAGAGACCCAGTACTTC. It yields the protein CATRGGESQETQYF.

The chain uses TRBV5-4 and TRBJ2-4; possible D gene TRBD1, 5 bases. Trimming left V 7 bases short and J 3 bases short, with 11 bases between. Germline lookup yields CDR1 SGHNT and CDR2 YYREEE (reference sequence). The CDR3 loop spans 13 amino acids. CDR3 DNA sequence: TGTGCCAGCGGCGACAGAAACAAAAACATTCAGTACTTC. This encodes CASGDRNKNIQYF.

The gene calls are TRBV14 and TRBJ2-7, with 7 bases matching TRBD2. The junction had 10 bases not matched to a gene; V was cut back by 2 bases and J by 0 bases. The CDR3 spans 17 residues. CDR1 and CDR2 from the germline V gene are SGHDN and FVKESK. As DNA, the CDR3 is TGTGCCAGCAGCCAATCGAGCGGCGGGAGTCTCTCCTACGAGCAGTACTTC. It translates to CASSQSSGGSLSYEQYF.

This clone was detected only once. The rearrangement joins TRBV18 to TRBJ1-2, with D uncertain. Looked up from germline, CDR1 is KGHSH and CDR2 is LQKENI. This CDR3 contains 15 residues. The germline V and J ends were trimmed by 0 bases and 4 bases, with 12 bases remaining between them. The CDR3 DNA reads as TGTGCCAGCTCACCACCTCTCCCGAGGGCCTATGGCTACACCTTC. Translated: CASSPPLPRAYGYTF. Full variable domain (outside the CDR3, taken from reference TRBV18 and TRBJ1-2): NAGVMQNPRHLVRRRGQEARLRCSPMKGHSHVYWYRQLPEEGLKFMVYLQKENIIDESGMPKERFSAEFPKEGPSILRIQQVVRGDSAAYFCASSPPLPRAYGYTFGSGTRLTVV.